This T cell receptor beta chain was captured in a study of spatial heterogeneity in lung cancer. Germline CDR1 and CDR2: SGHTA and FQGNSA. The ends lost 5 bases at V and 3 bases at J; junction bases unmatched: 11. The CDR3 is 17 amino acids. The study, taken as a whole, reports: Tracking of tumor mutation counts was seen in expanded intratumoral alpha and beta TCR counts.

TCRdb redid the calling of the 5' RACE reads with MiXCR, one entry per CDR3 protein. The sample carries about 1,500 distinct CDR3 sequences, approximately 5.9% recorded once. By frequency in the sample, this clonotype is medium-sized (0.01 to 0.1%). Its antigen is as yet unknown. The time point was: sample taken at primary tumor resection. Donors were 55 to 75 untreated early-stage non-small cell lung cancer patients. V is TRBV7-2 and J is TRBJ2-5; 11 bases are shared with TRBD2. This specimen consisted of lung tumor tissue, obtained at surgery. This receptor was obtained from a female donor with early-stage non-small cell lung cancer. The CDR3 loop is CASSLRSSGGSKETQYF. The CDR3 bases are TGTGCCAGCAGCCTAAGGTCTAGCGGGGGGTCAAAAGAGACCCAGTACTTC. Based on the CDR3 plus reference TRBV7-2 and TRBJ2-5, the full variable domain is GAGVSQSPSNKVTEKGKDVELRCDPISGHTALYWYRQSLGQGLEFLIYFQGNSAPDKSGLPSDRFSAERTGGSVSTLTIQRTQQEDSAVYLCASSLRSSGGSKETQYFGPGTRLLVL.